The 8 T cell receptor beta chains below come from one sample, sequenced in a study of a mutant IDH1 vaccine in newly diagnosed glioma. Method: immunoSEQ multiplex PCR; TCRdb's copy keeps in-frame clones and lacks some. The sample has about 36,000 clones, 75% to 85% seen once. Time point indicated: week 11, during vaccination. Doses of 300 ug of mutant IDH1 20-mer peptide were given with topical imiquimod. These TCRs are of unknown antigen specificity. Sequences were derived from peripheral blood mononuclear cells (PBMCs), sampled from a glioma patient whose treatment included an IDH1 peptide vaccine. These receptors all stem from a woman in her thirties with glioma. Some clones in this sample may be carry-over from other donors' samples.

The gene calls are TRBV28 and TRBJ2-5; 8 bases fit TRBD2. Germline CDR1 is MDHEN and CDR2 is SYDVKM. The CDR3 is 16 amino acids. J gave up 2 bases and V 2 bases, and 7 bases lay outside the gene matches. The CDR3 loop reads CASSLGGSGAQETQYF. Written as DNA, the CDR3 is TGTGCCAGCAGTTTAGGGGGTAGCGGGGCACAAGAGACCCAGTACTTC.

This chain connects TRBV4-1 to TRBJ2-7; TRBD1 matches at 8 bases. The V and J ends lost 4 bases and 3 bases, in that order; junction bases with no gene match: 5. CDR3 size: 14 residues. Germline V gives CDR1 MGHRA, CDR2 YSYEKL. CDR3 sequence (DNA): TGCGCCAGCAGCCCGACAGGGGTAGGCTACGAGCAGTACTTC. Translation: CASSPTGVGYEQYF.

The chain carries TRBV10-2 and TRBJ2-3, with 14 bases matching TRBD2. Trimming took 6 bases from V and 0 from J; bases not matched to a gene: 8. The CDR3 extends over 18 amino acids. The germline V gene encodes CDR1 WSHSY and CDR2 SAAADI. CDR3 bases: TGCGCCAGCAGCCCCGGACTAGCGGGAGGCCTAAGCACAGATACGCAGTATTTT. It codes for CASSPGLAGGLSTDTQYF.

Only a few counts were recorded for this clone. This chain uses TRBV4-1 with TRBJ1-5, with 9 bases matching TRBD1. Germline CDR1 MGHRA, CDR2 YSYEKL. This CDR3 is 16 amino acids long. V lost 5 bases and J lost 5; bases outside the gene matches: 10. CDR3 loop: CASSLGQGRLDQPQHF. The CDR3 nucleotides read TGCGCCAGCAGCTTGGGACAGGGTAGGTTGGATCAGCCCCAGCATTTT.

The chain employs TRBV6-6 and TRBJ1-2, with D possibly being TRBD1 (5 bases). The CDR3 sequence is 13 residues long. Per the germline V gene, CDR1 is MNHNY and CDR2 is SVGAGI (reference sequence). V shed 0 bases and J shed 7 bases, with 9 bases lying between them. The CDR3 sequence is CASSYSGGGGYTF. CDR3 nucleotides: TGTGCCAGCAGTTACTCGGGCGGGGGTGGCTACACCTTC.

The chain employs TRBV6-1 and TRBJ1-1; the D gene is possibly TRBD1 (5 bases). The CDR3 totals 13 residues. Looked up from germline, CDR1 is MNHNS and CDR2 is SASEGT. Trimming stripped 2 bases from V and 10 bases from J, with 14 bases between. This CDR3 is CASSEWGLESAFF. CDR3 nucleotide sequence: TGTGCCAGCAGTGAATGGGGCCTAGAGTCAGCTTTCTTT.

CDR3 bases: TGTGCCAGCAGGCTTCGAGGGGCAGGCCCCCCGATGAACACTGAAGCTTTCTTT. Translated: CASRLRGAGPPMNTEAFF. The chain joins TRBV27 to TRBJ1-1, with D perhaps TRBD1 (5 bases). The CDR3 has 18 amino acids. The V end was cut by 6 bases, the J end by 0 bases, with 23 bases between. Germline V gives CDR1 MNHEY, CDR2 SMNVEV (reference sequence).

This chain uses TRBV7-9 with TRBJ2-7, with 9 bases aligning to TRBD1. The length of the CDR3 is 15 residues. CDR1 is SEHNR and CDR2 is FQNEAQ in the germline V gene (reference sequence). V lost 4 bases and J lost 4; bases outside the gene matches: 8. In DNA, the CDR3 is TGTGCCAGCAGCTACCGGACAGGGGAAGATTACGAGCAGTACTTC. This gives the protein CASSYRTGEDYEQYF.